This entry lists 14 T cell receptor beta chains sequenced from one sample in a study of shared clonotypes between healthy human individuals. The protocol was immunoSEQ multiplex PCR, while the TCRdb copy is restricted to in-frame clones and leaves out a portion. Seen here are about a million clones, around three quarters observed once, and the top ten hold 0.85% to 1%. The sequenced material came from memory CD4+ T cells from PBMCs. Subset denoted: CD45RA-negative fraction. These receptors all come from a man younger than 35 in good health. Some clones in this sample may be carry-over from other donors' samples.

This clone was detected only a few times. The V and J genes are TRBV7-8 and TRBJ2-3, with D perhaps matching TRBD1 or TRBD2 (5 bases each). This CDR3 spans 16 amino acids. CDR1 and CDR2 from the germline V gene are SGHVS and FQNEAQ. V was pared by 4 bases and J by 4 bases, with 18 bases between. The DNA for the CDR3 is TGTGCCAGCAGCTGGTCCGGGACCAGAGGCCCAGATACGCAGTATTTT. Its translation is CASSWSGTRGPDTQYF.

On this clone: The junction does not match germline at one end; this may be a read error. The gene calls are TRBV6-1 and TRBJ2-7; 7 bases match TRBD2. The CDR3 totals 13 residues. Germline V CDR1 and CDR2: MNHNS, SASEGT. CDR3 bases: TGTGCCAGCAGTGAAGAGAGGGGACTATTCCCCCTCTTC. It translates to CASSEERGLFPLF.

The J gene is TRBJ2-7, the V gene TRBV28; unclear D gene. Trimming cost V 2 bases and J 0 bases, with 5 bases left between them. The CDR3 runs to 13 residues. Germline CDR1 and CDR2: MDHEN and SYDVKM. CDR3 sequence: CASSLLVSYEQYF. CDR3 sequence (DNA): TGTGCCAGCAGTTTACTAGTCTCCTACGAGCAGTACTTC. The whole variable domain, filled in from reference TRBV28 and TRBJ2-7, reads DVKVTQSSRYLVKRTGEKVFLECVQDMDHENMFWYRQDPGLGLRLIYFSYDVKMKEKGDIPEGYSVSREKKERFSLILESASTNQTSMYLCASSLLVSYEQYFGPGTRLTVT.

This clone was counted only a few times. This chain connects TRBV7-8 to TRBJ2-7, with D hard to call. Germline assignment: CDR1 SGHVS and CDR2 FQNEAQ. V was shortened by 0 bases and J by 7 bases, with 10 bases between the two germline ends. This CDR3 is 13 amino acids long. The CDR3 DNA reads TGTGCCAGCAGCTTAGCTAGGGTTGGGGAGCAGTACTTC. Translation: CASSLARVGEQYF.

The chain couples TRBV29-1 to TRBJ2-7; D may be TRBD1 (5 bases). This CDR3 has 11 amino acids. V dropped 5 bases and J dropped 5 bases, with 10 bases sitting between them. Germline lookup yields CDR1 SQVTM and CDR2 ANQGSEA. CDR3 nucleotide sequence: TGCAGCGTTCGACAGTTCAACGAGCAGTACTTC. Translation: CSVRQFNEQYF.

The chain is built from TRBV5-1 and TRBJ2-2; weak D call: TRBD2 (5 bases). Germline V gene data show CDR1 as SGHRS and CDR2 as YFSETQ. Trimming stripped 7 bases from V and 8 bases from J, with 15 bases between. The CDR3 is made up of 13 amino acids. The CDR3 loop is CASGGLGPGELFF. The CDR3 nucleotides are TGCGCCAGCGGCGGGCTAGGACCGGGGGAGCTGTTTTTT.

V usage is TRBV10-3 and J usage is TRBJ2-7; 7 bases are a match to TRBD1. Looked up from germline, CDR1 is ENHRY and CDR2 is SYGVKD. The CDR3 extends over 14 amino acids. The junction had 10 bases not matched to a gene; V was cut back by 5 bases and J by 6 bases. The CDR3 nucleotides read TGTGCCATCAGTTCTCGGGACAGACAGACCGAGCAGTACTTC. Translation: CAISSRDRQTEQYF.

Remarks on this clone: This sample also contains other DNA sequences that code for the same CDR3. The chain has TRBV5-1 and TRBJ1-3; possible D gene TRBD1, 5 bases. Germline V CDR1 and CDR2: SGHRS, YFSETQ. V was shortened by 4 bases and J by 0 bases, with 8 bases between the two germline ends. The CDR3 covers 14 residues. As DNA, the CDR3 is TGCGCCAGCAGCCAAGACAGCTCTGGAAACACCATATATTTT. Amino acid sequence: CASSQDSSGNTIYF.

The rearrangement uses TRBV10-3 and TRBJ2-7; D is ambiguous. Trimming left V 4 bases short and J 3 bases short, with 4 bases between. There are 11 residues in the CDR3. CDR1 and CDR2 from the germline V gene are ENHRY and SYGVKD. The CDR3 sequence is CAISVGYEQYF. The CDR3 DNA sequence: TGTGCCATCAGTGTAGGCTACGAGCAGTACTTC.

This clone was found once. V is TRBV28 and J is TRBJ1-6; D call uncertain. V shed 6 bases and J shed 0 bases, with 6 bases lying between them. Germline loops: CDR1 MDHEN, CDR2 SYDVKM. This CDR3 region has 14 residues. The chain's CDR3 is CASRPSSYNSPLHF. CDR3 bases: TGTGCCAGCAGGCCAAGCTCCTATAATTCACCCCTCCACTTT.

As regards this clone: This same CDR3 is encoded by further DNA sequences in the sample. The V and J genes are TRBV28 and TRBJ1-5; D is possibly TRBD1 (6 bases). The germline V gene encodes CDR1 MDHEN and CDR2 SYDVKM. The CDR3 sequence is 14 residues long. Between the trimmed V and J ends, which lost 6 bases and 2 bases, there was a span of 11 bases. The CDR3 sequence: CASSTDRGNQPQHF. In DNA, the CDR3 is TGTGCCAGCAGCACGGACAGAGGCAATCAGCCCCAGCATTTT.

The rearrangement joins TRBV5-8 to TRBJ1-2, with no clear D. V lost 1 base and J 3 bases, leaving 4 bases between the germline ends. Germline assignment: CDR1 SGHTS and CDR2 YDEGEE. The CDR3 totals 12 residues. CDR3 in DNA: TGTGCCAGCAGCTTGACCGACTATGGCTACACCTTC. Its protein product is CASSLTDYGYTF.

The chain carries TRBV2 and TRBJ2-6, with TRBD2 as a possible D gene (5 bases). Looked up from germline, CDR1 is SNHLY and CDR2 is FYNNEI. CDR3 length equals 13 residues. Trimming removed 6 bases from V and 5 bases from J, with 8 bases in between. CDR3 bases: TGTGCCAGCAGGGAGGCTTGGGCCAACGTCCTGACTTTC. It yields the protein CASREAWANVLTF.

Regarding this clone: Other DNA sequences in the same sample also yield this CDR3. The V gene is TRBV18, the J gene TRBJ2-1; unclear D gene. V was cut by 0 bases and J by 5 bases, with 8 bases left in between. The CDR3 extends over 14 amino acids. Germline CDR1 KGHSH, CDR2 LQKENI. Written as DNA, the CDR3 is TGTGCCAGCTCACCACCTGGCGGAAACAATGAGCAGTTCTTC. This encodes CASSPPGGNNEQFF.